A single sample is the source of the 12 T cell receptor beta chains below, sequenced in a study of CD8 T cells in Susac syndrome (dated 2019 in TCRdb). Library preparation was by the immunoSEQ multiplex PCR assay. RNA was extracted with the RNeasy kit and 0.5 to 1 ug was reverse transcribed using random hexamers. The public sequencing data were trimmed at Q25 with fastp and processed into clonotypes with MiXCR by TCRdb, which kept only in-frame beta chains. Every entry covers one CDR3 protein and lists the most common genes and DNA from its rows. The sample yields approximately 120,000 distinct CDR3 sequences; roughly 92% were counted once. The ten largest clones capture approximately 0.11% of the sample. Sequenced: CD8+ T cells from PBMCs. Every receptor here comes from a human donor in good health.

This rearrangement joins TRBV29-1 to TRBJ2-5; TRBD1 matches at 7 bases. Germline CDR1 SQVTM, CDR2 ANQGSEA. J lost 5 bases, V lost 7 bases, and 10 bases had no gene match. The CDR3 is 13 residues long. The CDR3 nucleotides read TGCAGCGCCCGACAGGGCGGTTGGGAGACCCAGTACTTC. Its protein is CSARQGGWETQYF.

The V and J genes are TRBV29-1 and TRBJ2-2; D is unresolved. The CDR3 spans 12 residues. CDR1 is SQVTM, CDR2 ANQGSEA, per germline. With 7 bases removed from V and 2 bases from J, the gap between germline ends came to 8 bases. CDR3 nucleotide sequence: TGCAGCGGAGACGATAACACCGGGGAGCTGTTTTTT. Translated: CSGDDNTGELFF.

The J gene is TRBJ1-2, the V gene TRBV13; no reliable D call. This CDR3 contains 13 residues. V was pared by 5 bases and J by 3 bases, with 10 bases between. CDR1 PRHDT and CDR2 FYEKMQ come from the germline V gene (reference sequence). CDR3 loop: CASSARSHYGYTF. The DNA for the CDR3 is TGTGCCAGCAGCGCAAGATCCCACTATGGCTACACCTTC.

This rearrangement joins TRBV7-9 to TRBJ1-2; D is ambiguous. The CDR3 totals 13 residues. The V end was cut by 5 bases, the J end by 2 bases, with 9 bases between. The germline V gene has CDR1 SEHNR and CDR2 FQNEAQ (reference sequence). As DNA, the CDR3 is TGTGCCAGCAGCCTGGGCCCCAACTATGGCTACACCTTC. Encoded protein: CASSLGPNYGYTF.

This sequence joins TRBV20-1 and TRBJ1-1; no clear D. This CDR3 contains 15 residues. Trimming left V 4 bases short and J 0 bases short, with 15 bases between. CDR1 DFQATT and CDR2 SNEGSKA come from the germline V gene (reference sequence). The CDR3 bases are TGCAGTGCTACCCGGAAGCCAAACATGAACACTGAAGCTTTCTTT. Translated: CSATRKPNMNTEAFF.

J is TRBJ2-7 and V is TRBV7-9; TRBD1 matches at 8 bases. Germline CDR1 SEHNR, CDR2 FQNEAQ (reference sequence). The CDR3 has 18 residues. V lost 5 bases to trimming and J lost 7 bases; unmatched junction nucleotides: 22. The CDR3 protein is CASSLQGERDRRPGEQYF. CDR3 nucleotide sequence: TGTGCCAGCAGCCTCCAGGGAGAGAGGGACAGGCGGCCCGGGGAGCAGTACTTC. The full variable domain, with the rest looked up from reference TRBV7-9 and TRBJ2-7, is DTGVSQNPRHKITKRGQNVTFRCDPISEHNRLYWYRQTLGQGPEFLTYFQNEAQLEKSRLLSDRFSAERPKGSFSTLEIQRTEQGDSAMYLCASSLQGERDRRPGEQYFGPGTRLTVT.

This clonotype has just a few counts. V gene TRBV3-1 combines with J gene TRBJ1-1; no firm D call. Trimming shortened V by 2 bases and J by 5 bases, and 12 bases separated the two germline ends. Germline lookup yields CDR1 LGHDT and CDR2 YNNKEL (reference sequence). The CDR3 extends over 14 amino acids. CDR3 in DNA: TGTGCCAGCAGCCAAACGGGAGGGAAGACTGAAGCTTTCTTT. Translated, it gives CASSQTGGKTEAFF.

The V call is TRBV5-1, the J call TRBJ2-5; TRBD1 is a possible D gene (5 bases). The CDR3 length is 13 residues. V lost 4 bases to trimming and J lost 5 bases, with 12 bases between them. Per germline, CDR1 SGHRS and CDR2 YFSETQ. The CDR3 is CASSREHRETQYF. Written as DNA, the CDR3 is TGCGCCAGCAGCCGTGAGCACAGGGAGACCCAGTACTTC.

The chain is built from TRBV12-5 and TRBJ2-2; 7 positions agree with TRBD1. V shed 1 base and J 4 bases; nucleotides not matched to a gene: 3. Germline assignment: CDR1 LGHNT and CDR2 FRNRAP. The CDR3 covers 15 residues. The CDR3 region is CASGLDRGTTGELFF. The CDR3 region has the DNA TGTGCTAGTGGTTTGGACAGGGGAACCACCGGGGAGCTGTTTTTT. The full variable domain, completed using reference TRBV12-5 and TRBJ2-2, is DARVTQTPRHKVTEMGQEVTMRCQPILGHNTVFWYRQTMMQGLELLAYFRNRAPLDDSGMPKDRFSAEMPDATLATLKIQPSEPRDSAVYFCASGLDRGTTGELFFGEGSRLTVL.

V and J are TRBV9 and TRBJ2-7; 8 bases are a match to TRBD1. Germline-derived CDR1 and CDR2 are SGDLS and YYNGEE. Unmatched junction bases numbered 6, after V lost 4 bases and J lost 0 bases. The CDR3 spans 15 residues. The CDR3 is CASSRGQGSSYEQYF. CDR3 DNA sequence: TGTGCCAGCAGCCGCGGACAGGGCAGCTCCTACGAGCAGTACTTC.

The rearrangement uses TRBV18 and TRBJ1-5; a weak D match, TRBD1 (6 bases). This CDR3 has 16 residues. Per the germline V gene, CDR1 is KGHSH and CDR2 is LQKENI. The V end lost 1 base, the J end lost 2 bases, and 12 bases lay between the germline ends. DNA for the CDR3: TGTGCCAGCTCACCACTACAGGGAGTTGGCAATCAGCCCCAGCATTTT. Its protein product is CASSPLQGVGNQPQHF.

For the CDR3, the DNA is TGTGCCAGCAGCTTAAACTCGCTGAACACTGAAGCTTTCTTT. It codes for CASSLNSLNTEAFF. The V and J genes are TRBV11-2 and TRBJ1-1, with D unresolved. The CDR3 sequence is 14 residues long. Germline CDR1 reads SGHAT; CDR2 reads FQNNGV. Trimming removed 2 bases from V and 0 bases from J, with 7 bases in between.